Listed here are 27 T cell receptor beta chains from one sample, sequenced in a study of graft-versus-host responses after intestinal transplantation. Processed graft tissue released its intraepithelial and lamina propria lymphocytes. Clones were sequenced by immunoSEQ multiplex PCR, and TCRdb holds only the in-frame ones, with some missing. The table shows thousands of clones, with 68% occurring only once. Here the sequenced sample was ileum tissue, taken around 50 days after transplant. Receptors were obtained from a human patient who received an intestinal transplant, so some T cells may come from the graft donor.

As DNA, the CDR3 is TGTGCCAGCAGCTCGGCGAACACCGGGGAGCTGTTTTTT. Translated: CASSSANTGELFF. The chain recombines TRBV7-2 with TRBJ2-2; D is undetermined. This CDR3 spans 13 amino acids. V lost 4 bases to trimming and J lost 0 bases, with 3 bases between them. The V gene's germline CDR1 is SGHTA and CDR2 FQGNSA.

V is TRBV10-3 and J is TRBJ2-2, with 8 nucleotides matching TRBD2. Germline CDR1 and CDR2: ENHRY and SYGVKD. The CDR3 length is 13 residues. DNA for the CDR3: TGTGGGGCGGGGGGACAGAACACCGGGGAGCTGTTTTTT. Translation gives CGAGGQNTGELFF.

The chain uses TRBV2 and TRBJ2-1; TRBD2 matches 15 bases. This CDR3 is built from 17 residues. Germline trimming cut 8 bases from V and 4 bases from J; bases unmatched to any gene: 9. Germline-derived CDR1 and CDR2 are SNHLY and FYNNEI. Here the CDR3 DNA reads TGTGCCAGCCATCGGACTAGCGGGGGGGCCTCTTACAATGAGCAGTTCTTC. This sequence encodes CASHRTSGGASYNEQFF.

On this clone itself: The junction departs from the called germline gene at one end, perhaps through a read error. The chain carries TRBV7-7 and TRBJ1-4; 9 bases fit TRBD1. The CDR3 loop spans 13 amino acids. Per germline, CDR1 SSHAT and CDR2 FNYEAQ (reference sequence). Written as DNA, the CDR3 is TGTGCTAGCAGCAGGGACAGGGATGAAAAACTGTTTTTT. It yields the protein CASSRDRDEKLFF.

The chain is built from TRBV5-1 and TRBJ1-2; 8 nucleotides match TRBD1. V gave up 4 bases and J gave up 2 bases; unmatched junction bases: 7. The CDR3 has 15 residues. Germline V gives CDR1 SGHRS, CDR2 YFSETQ. CDR3 nucleotides: TGCGCCAGCAGCACCGACAGGGGTTCCAACTATGGCTACACCTTC. Protein: CASSTDRGSNYGYTF.

This chain links TRBV28 with TRBJ1-2; TRBD1 might be the D (5 bases). Trimming pared 3 bases from V and 7 bases from J, leaving 15 bases between. Germline loops: CDR1 MDHEN, CDR2 SYDVKM. The CDR3 is made up of 14 amino acids. The chain's CDR3 is CASSLLNRGSGYTF. The CDR3 DNA follows: TGTGCCAGCAGTTTGCTCAATCGGGGGTCTGGCTACACCTTC.

The J gene is TRBJ2-3, the V gene TRBV4-2, with D possibly matching TRBD2 (7 bases). CDR1 is LGHNA, CDR2 YNFKEQ, per germline. CDR3 size: 16 residues. Trimming took off 0 bases at V and 3 bases at J, with 13 bases between the two ends. The CDR3 loop is CASSQEGGPATDTQYF. CDR3 sequence (DNA): TGTGCCAGCAGCCAAGAGGGGGGGCCCGCGACAGATACGCAGTATTTT.

The chain combines TRBV7-3 with TRBJ2-5, with TRBD1 matching 10 bases. Germline V CDR1 and CDR2: SGHTA, FQGTGA. V shed 5 bases, J shed 5 bases, and the junction held 2 bases outside the gene matches. The CDR3 sequence is 13 residues long. CDR3: CASSPDRGETQYF. As DNA, the CDR3 is TGTGCCAGCAGCCCGGACAGGGGGGAGACCCAGTACTTC.

J is TRBJ1-5 and V is TRBV28, with 11 bases identical to TRBD1. Trimming at V came to 10 bases and at J to 8 bases, leaving 19 bases not matched to a gene. CDR3 length equals 17 residues. CDR1 MDHEN and CDR2 SYDVKM come from the germline V gene. CDR3 nucleotide sequence: TGTGCCACCCGTCTGGACAGGGGGCGCGGTAACGAAAAGCCCCAGCATTTT. Its translation is CATRLDRGRGNEKPQHF.

The chain joins TRBV16 to TRBJ1-2; D is possibly TRBD1 (6 bases). Trimming left V 2 bases short and J 8 bases short, with 9 bases between. The length of the CDR3 is 12 residues. Germline assignment: CDR1 KGHSY and CDR2 FQNENV. The CDR3 sequence: CASSQGTIGYTF. For the CDR3, the DNA is TGTGCCAGCAGCCAAGGGACAATCGGCTACACCTTC.

This clone showed up just once. The chain carries TRBV4-2 and TRBJ2-3; 9 nucleotides line up with TRBD2. Germline loops: CDR1 LGHNA, CDR2 YNFKEQ. V lost 0 bases, J lost 4 bases, and 14 bases stayed unmatched. CDR3 length: 19 residues. CDR3 region: CASSQEARRIAGAPDTQYF. CDR3 sequence (DNA): TGTGCCAGCAGCCAAGAAGCCAGGCGGATAGCGGGGGCCCCAGATACGCAGTATTTT.

V and J are TRBV5-1 and TRBJ2-5; D call uncertain. This CDR3 region has 14 residues. CDR1 and CDR2 from the germline V gene are SGHRS and YFSETQ. The V gene lost 2 bases and the J gene lost 2 bases, with 10 bases spanning the gap. The CDR3 region is CASSLTPGQETQYF. CDR3 DNA: TGCGCCAGCAGCTTAACCCCAGGTCAAGAGACCCAGTACTTC.

The genes are TRBV4-1 and TRBJ2-3; no clear D. Between the trimmed V and J ends, which lost 1 base and 1 base, there was a span of 6 bases. The germline CDR1 and CDR2 sequences are MGHRA and YSYEKL. This CDR3 contains 14 residues. CDR3 DNA: TGCGCCAGCAGCCAAGTTACAGGCACAGATACGCAGTATTTT. Its protein is CASSQVTGTDTQYF.

The chain joins TRBV27 to TRBJ2-1, with 10 bases matching TRBD2. This CDR3 has 14 residues. V was pared by 2 bases and J by 9 bases, with 4 bases of the junction left unmatched. Germline CDR1 is MNHEY and CDR2 is SMNVEV (reference sequence). The CDR3 here is CASSLKASGGEQFF. Written as DNA, the CDR3 is TGTGCCAGCAGTTTAAAGGCTAGCGGGGGTGAGCAGTTCTTC.

The chain is built from TRBV6-1 and TRBJ2-5; D perhaps matches TRBD1 (6 bases). Trimming took off 7 bases at V and 4 bases at J, with 13 bases between the two ends. The CDR3 consists of 13 residues. Per germline, CDR1 MNHNS and CDR2 SASEGT. The CDR3 loop is CASMMQGRETQYF. CDR3 coding DNA: TGTGCCAGCATGATGCAGGGGAGAGAGACCCAGTACTTC.

By share, this clone ranks as large. Within the sample, other DNA sequences also encode this same CDR3. The chain couples TRBV7-6 to TRBJ2-7; 7 bases are a match to TRBD1. After removal of 3 bases from V and 3 bases from J, the junction contained 2 bases not matched to a gene. The germline V gene encodes CDR1 SGHVS and CDR2 FNYEAQ. The CDR3 length is 13 residues. CDR3 protein: CASSFRQGYEQYV. The CDR3 nucleotides read TGTGCCAGCAGCTTTCGACAGGGCTACGAGCAGTACGTC.

This chain connects TRBV18 to TRBJ2-3; 11 bases fit TRBD2. This CDR3 is built from 14 residues. J gave up 5 bases and V 7 bases, and 5 bases lay outside the gene matches. Germline assignment: CDR1 KGHSH and CDR2 LQKENI. The CDR3 DNA follows: TGTGCCAGCTACCGACTAGCGGGGAGAGATACGCAGTATTTT. It yields the protein CASYRLAGRDTQYF.

This clone has only one observation. The chain couples TRBV4-1 to TRBJ2-3, with 7 bases matching TRBD1. Trimming took 5 bases from V and 6 from J; bases not matched to a gene: 14. CDR3 length: 16 residues. Germline V gene sequence: CDR1 MGHRA, CDR2 YSYEKL. CDR3 residues: CASSEVHTGVGDTQYF. CDR3 nucleotide sequence: TGCGCCAGCAGCGAAGTTCATACAGGGGTAGGTGATACGCAGTATTTT.

This chain joins TRBV6-6 and TRBJ2-3; D is unclear. The CDR3 contains 15 residues. Germline CDR1 is MNHNY and CDR2 is SVGAGI (reference sequence). Trimming left V 5 bases short and J 5 bases short, with 17 bases between. The CDR3 DNA is TGTGCCAGCAGTGCCGGCCCACGGAGTGGAGATACGCAGTATTTT. It translates to CASSAGPRSGDTQYF.

This rearrangement joins TRBV27 to TRBJ1-2, with TRBD1 identical over 11 bases. Germline V gene data show CDR1 as MNHEY and CDR2 as SMNVEV (reference sequence). The CDR3 extends over 15 amino acids. The junction had 7 bases not matched to a gene; V was cut back by 2 bases and J by 8 bases. CDR3 protein: CASSLQGTGGAGYTF. CDR3 coding DNA: TGTGCCAGCAGTTTACAGGGGACAGGGGGGGCGGGCTACACCTTC.

The V and J genes are TRBV6-5 and TRBJ2-2; the D is unclear. CDR3 length: 14 residues. CDR1 MNHEY and CDR2 SVGAGI come from the germline V gene. Trimming removed 3 bases at V and 4 bases at J, with 9 bases between. The CDR3 region is CASSYQHITGELFF. The CDR3 DNA follows: TGTGCCAGCAGTTATCAACATATCACCGGGGAGCTGTTTTTT.

This clone was seen just once. The gene calls are TRBV27 and TRBJ2-1; 10 nucleotides align to TRBD1. The junction had 5 bases not matched to a gene; V was cut back by 6 bases and J by 6 bases. The CDR3 spans 14 residues. The V gene's germline CDR1 is MNHEY and CDR2 SMNVEV (reference sequence). The CDR3 DNA reads TGTGCCAGCAGCCCGGGACAGGGGTTCAATGAGCAGTTCTTC. This gives the protein CASSPGQGFNEQFF.

V and J are TRBV7-2 and TRBJ2-7, with 9 bases that match TRBD1. Germline V gene data show CDR1 as SGHTA and CDR2 as FQGNSA. The CDR3 runs to 15 residues. The trim removed 5 bases at V and 3 bases at J, leaving 8 bases unmatched. CDR3 DNA: TGTGCCAGCAGCACGGCCGGGACAGGGTACTACGAGCAGTACGTC. Protein product: CASSTAGTGYYEQYV.

The V call is TRBV4-3, the J call TRBJ1-1; perhaps TRBD1 as D (5 bases). Germline CDR1 and CDR2: LGHNA and YSLEER. CDR3 length: 16 amino acids. Trimming took off 4 bases at V and 3 bases at J, with 18 bases between the two ends. CDR3 in DNA: TGCGCCAGCAGCCCGACCCTTGGGTGGGGGGACACTGAAGCTTTCTTT. Its translation is CASSPTLGWGDTEAFF.

This clone was seen just once. The chain uses TRBV14 and TRBJ2-5; 7 bases fit TRBD1. Germline CDR1 reads SGHDN; CDR2 reads FVKESK. The V gene end was trimmed by 0 bases and the J gene end by 3 bases; junction bases not matched to a gene: 4. CDR3 length: 15 amino acids. The CDR3 sequence is CASSQDWTGKETQYF. In nucleotides, the CDR3 is TGTGCCAGCAGCCAAGATTGGACAGGAAAAGAGACCCAGTACTTC.

The chain links TRBV18 to TRBJ1-1, with 8 nucleotides matching TRBD1. The CDR3 length is 12 residues. Germline-derived CDR1 and CDR2 are KGHSH and LQKENI. Trimming removed 5 bases from V and 10 bases from J; junction bases left unmatched: 6. The CDR3 region is CASSKDRVAAFF. The CDR3 DNA sequence: TGTGCCAGCTCAAAGGACAGGGTGGCAGCTTTCTTT.

The gene calls are TRBV18 and TRBJ1-5; 10 nucleotides agree with TRBD1. The CDR3 extends over 19 amino acids. CDR1 KGHSH and CDR2 LQKENI come from the germline V gene. J was trimmed by 0 bases and V by 4 bases; bases with no gene match: 12. Here the CDR3 DNA reads TGTGCCAGCTCACAAAATTGGGACAGGGGTTATTATAGCAATCAGCCCCAGCATTTT. It specifies CASSQNWDRGYYSNQPQHF.